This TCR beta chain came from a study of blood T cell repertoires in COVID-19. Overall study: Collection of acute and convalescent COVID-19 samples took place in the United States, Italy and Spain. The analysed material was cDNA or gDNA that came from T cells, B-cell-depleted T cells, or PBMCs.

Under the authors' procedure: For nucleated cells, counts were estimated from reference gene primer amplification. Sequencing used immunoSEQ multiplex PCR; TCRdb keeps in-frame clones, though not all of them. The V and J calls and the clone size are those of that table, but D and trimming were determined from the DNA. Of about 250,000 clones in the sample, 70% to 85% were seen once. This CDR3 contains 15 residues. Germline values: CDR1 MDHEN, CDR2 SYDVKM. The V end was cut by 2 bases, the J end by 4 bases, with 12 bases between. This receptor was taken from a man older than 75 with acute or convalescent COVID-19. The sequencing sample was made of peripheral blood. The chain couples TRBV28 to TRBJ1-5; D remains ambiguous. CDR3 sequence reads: CASSLSLRPNQPQHF. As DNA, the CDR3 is TGTGCCAGCAGTTTAAGTCTCAGGCCAAATCAGCCCCAGCATTTT.